This T cell receptor (beta chain) was identified in a study of blood T cell repertoires in COVID-19. In the study overall: The study drew acute and convalescent COVID-19 samples from the United States, Italy and Spain.

Germline loops: CDR1 KGHSH, CDR2 LQKENI. V lost 4 bases and J lost 6; bases outside the gene matches: 8. The CDR3 sequence is 15 residues long. This clone showed up just a few times. As processed by the authors: The authors estimated nucleated cell counts from reference gene primer amplification. Assay: immunoSEQ multiplex PCR; the TCRdb copy retains only in-frame clones and omits some. The D gene and trimming were derived from the DNA, and the V and J assignments and clone size from that table. The data hold 100,000 to 110,000 clones, with about 77% observed a single time. The chain links TRBV18 to TRBJ2-3; 9 bases fit TRBD1. Sequencing used peripheral blood. The receptor's source is a man aged 65-85 years with active or convalescent COVID-19. The CDR3 sequence is CASSLTGGAWDTQYF. In nucleotides, the CDR3 is TGTGCCAGCTCACTAACAGGGGGCGCATGGGATACGCAGTATTTT.